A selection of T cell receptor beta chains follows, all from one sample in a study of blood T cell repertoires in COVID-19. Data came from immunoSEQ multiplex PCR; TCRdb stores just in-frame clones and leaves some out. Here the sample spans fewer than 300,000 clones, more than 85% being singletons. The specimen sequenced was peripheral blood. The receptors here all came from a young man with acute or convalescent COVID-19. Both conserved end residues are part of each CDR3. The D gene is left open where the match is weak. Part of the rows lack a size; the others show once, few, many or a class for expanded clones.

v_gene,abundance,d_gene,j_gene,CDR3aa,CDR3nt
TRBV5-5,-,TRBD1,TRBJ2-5,CASREDRGPETQYF,TGTGCCAGCAGGGAGGACAGGGGGCCGGAGACCCAGTACTTC
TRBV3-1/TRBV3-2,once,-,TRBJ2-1,CASSQRSLHEQFF,TGTGCCAGCAGCCAACGTAGTCTGCATGAGCAGTTCTTC
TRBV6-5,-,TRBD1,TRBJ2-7,CASSYPGQGTNEQYF,TGTGCCAGCAGTTACCCGGGACAGGGGACAAACGAGCAGTACTTC
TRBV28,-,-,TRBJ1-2,CASTTPINYGYTF,TGTGCCAGCACTACTCCCATTAACTATGGCTACACCTTC
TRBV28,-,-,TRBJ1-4,CASMEGGNEKLFF,TGTGCCAGCATGGAAGGAGGTAATGAAAAACTGTTTTTT
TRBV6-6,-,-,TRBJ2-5,CASSYSGREQTQYF,TGTGCCAGCAGTTACTCAGGCAGGGAACAGACCCAGTACTTC
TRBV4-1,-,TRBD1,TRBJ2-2,CASSQTPDRGLVGELFF,TGCGCCAGCAGCCAAACCCCTGACAGGGGGCTCGTCGGGGAGCTGTTTTTT
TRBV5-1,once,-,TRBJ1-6,CASSLDASGPLHF,TGCGCCAGCAGCTTGGATGCTTCGGGACCCCTCCACTTT
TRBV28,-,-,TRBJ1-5,CASRLPQGPYQPQHF,TGTGCCAGCAGGCTCCCCCAGGGCCCCTATCAGCCCCAGCATTTT
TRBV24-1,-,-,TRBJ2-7,CATSAGLEQYF,TGTGCCACCAGTGCAGGGCTCGAGCAGTACTTC
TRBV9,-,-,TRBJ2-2,CASSPRWSNTGELFF,TGTGCCAGCAGCCCCCGGTGGTCGAACACCGGGGAGCTGTTTTTT
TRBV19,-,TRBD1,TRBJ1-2,CASSSRGPGYGYTF,TGTGCCAGTAGTTCCAGGGGGCCGGGCTATGGCTACACCTTC
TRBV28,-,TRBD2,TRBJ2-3,CASGPAGVLTDTQYF,TGTGCCAGCGGACCAGCGGGAGTATTGACAGATACGCAGTATTTT
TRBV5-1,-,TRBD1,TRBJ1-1,CASSLAQGARTEAFF,TGCGCCAGCAGCTTGGCTCAGGGGGCCCGCACTGAAGCTTTCTTT
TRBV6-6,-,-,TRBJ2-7,CASSPQGQGRNEQYF,TGTGCCAGCAGTCCCCAGGGCCAAGGGCGAAACGAGCAGTACTTC
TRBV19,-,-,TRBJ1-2,CASSNQGSNYGYTF,TGTGCCAGTAGCAATCAGGGTTCTAACTATGGCTACACCTTC
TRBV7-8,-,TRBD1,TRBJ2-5,CASSLAPGTEKETQYF,TGTGCCAGCAGCTTAGCACCCGGGACAGAGAAAGAGACCCAGTACTTC
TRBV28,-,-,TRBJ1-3,CASSFFSGNTIYF,TGTGCCAGCAGTTTCTTCTCTGGAAACACCATATATTTT
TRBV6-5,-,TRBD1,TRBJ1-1,CASSYFVQGSRAFF,TGTGCCAGCAGTTACTTCGTACAGGGGAGTAGGGCTTTCTTT
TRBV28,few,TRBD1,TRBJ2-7,CASKTGAPSYEQYF,TGTGCCAGCAAGACAGGGGCCCCCTCCTACGAGCAGTACTTC
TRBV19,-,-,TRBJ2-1,CASSLQQGSYNEQFF,TGTGCCAGTAGTCTACAACAGGGTTCCTACAATGAGCAGTTCTTC
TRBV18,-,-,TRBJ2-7,CASSLPGGPNYEQYF,TGTGCCAGCTCTCTGCCCGGAGGTCCAAACTACGAGCAGTACTTC
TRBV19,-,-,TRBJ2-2,CASSIRGIGTGELFF,TGTGCCAGTAGTATACGGGGAATTGGCACCGGGGAGCTGTTTTTT
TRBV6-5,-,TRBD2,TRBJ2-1,CASSPGLGSSEQFF,TGTGCCAGCAGCCCGGGACTAGGATCGTCTGAGCAGTTCTTC
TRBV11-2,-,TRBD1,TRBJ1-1,CASSPIGGRTTEAFF,TGTGCCAGCAGCCCCATAGGGGGCAGGACCACTGAAGCTTTCTTT